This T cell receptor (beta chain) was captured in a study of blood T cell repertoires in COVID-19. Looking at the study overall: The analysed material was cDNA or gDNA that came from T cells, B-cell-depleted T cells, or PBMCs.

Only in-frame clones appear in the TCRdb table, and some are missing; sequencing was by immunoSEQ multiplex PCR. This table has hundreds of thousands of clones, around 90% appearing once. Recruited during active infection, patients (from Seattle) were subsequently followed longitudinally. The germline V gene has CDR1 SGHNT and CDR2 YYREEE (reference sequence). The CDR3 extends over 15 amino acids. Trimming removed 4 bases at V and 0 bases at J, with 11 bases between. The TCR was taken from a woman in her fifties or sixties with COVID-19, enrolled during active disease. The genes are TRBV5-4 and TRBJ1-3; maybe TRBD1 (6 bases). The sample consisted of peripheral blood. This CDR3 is CASSKQDSSGNTIYF. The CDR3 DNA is TGTGCCAGCAGCAAGCAGGACAGCTCTGGAAACACCATATATTTT.